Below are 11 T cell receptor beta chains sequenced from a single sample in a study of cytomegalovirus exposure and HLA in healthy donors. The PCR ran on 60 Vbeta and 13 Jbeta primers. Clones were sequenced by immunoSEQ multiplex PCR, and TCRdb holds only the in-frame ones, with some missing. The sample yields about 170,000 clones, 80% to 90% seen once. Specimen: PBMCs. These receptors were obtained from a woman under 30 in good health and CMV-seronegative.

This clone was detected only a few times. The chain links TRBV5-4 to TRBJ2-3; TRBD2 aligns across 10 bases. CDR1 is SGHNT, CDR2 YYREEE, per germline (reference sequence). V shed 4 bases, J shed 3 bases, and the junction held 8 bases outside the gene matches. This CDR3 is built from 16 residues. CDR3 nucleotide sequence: TGTGCCAGCAGCCGACTAGCGGGCGATGGAACAGATACGCAGTATTTT. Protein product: CASSRLAGDGTDTQYF.

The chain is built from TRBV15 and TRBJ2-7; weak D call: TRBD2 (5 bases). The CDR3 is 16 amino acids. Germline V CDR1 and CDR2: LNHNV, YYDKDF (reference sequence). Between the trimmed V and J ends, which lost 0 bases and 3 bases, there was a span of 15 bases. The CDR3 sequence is CATSRDSQLDFYEQYF. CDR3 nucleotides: TGTGCCACCAGCAGAGATAGTCAACTAGATTTCTACGAGCAGTACTTC.

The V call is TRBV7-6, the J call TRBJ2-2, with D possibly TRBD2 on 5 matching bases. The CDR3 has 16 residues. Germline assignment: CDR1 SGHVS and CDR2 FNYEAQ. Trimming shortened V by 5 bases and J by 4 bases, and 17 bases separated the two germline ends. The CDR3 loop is CASSGSGSQLTGELFF. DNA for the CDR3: TGTGCCAGCAGCGGGAGTGGTAGCCAACTCACCGGGGAGCTGTTTTTT. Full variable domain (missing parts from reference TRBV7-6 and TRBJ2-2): GAGVSQSPRYKVTKRGQDVALRCDPISGHVSLYWYRQALGQGPEFLTYFNYEAQQDKSGLPNDRFSAERPEGSISTLTIQRTEQRDSAMYRCASSGSGSQLTGELFFGEGSRLTVL.

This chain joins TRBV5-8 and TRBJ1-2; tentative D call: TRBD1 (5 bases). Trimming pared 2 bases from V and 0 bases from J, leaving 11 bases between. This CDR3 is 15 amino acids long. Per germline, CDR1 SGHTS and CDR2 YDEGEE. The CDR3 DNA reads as TGTGCCAGCAGCTTTATCCAGGGCACTAACTATGGCTACACCTTC. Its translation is CASSFIQGTNYGYTF.

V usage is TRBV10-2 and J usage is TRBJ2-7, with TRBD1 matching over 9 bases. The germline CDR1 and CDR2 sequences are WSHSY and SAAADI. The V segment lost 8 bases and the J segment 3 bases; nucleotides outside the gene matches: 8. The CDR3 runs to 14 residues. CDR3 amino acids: CASVTGGKNYEQYF. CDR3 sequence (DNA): TGCGCCAGCGTAACAGGGGGCAAAAACTACGAGCAGTACTTC.

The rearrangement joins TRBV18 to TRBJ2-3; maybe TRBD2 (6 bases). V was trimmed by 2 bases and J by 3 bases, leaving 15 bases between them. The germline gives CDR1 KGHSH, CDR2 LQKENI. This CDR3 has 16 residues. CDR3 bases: TGTGCCAGCTCACCATGGCTTGGGGGGACGACAGATACGCAGTATTTT. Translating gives CASSPWLGGTTDTQYF.

CDR3 bases: TGCGCCAGCAGCCAATATTTGAGGGATGAGCAGTTCTTC. It codes for CASSQYLRDEQFF. V and J are TRBV4-1 and TRBJ2-1; D is possibly TRBD2 (5 bases). V lost 2 bases, J lost 8 bases, and 10 bases lay in between. The CDR3 is 13 amino acids. Germline CDR1 is MGHRA and CDR2 is YSYEKL.

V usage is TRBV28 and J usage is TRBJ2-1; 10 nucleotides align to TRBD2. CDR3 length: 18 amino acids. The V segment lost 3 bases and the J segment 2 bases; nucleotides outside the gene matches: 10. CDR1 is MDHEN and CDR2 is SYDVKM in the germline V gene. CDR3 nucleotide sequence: TGTGCCAGCAGTTTGTGGGCTAGCGGGAGCAAGACCTACAATGAGCAGTTCTTC. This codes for CASSLWASGSKTYNEQFF. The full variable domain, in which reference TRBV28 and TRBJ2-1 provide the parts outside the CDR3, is DVKVTQSSRYLVKRTGEKVFLECVQDMDHENMFWYRQDPGLGLRLIYFSYDVKMKEKGDIPEGYSVSREKKERFSLILESASTNQTSMYLCASSLWASGSKTYNEQFFGPGTRLTVL.

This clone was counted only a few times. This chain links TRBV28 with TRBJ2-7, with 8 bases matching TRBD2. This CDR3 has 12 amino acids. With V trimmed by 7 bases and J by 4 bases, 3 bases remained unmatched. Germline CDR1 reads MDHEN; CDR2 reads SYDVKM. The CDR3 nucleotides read TGTGCCAGCATGCGGGAGGAATACGAGCAGTACTTC. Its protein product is CASMREEYEQYF.

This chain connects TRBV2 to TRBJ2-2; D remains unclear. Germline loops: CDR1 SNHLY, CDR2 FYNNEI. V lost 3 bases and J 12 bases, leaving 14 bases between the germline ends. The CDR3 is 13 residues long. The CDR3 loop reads CASSDTAGWQLFF. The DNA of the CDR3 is TGTGCCAGCAGTGACACGGCAGGCTGGCAGCTGTTTTTT.

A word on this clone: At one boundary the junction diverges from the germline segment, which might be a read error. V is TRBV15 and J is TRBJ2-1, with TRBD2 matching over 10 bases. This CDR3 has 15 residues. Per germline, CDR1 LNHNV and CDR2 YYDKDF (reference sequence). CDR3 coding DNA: TGTGTCACCAGCTTAGCGGGAGGCGTAAGCAATGAGCAGTTCTTC. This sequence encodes CVTSLAGGVSNEQFF.